This T cell receptor (beta chain) appears in the sequencing data of a study of technical replicates of blood from four donors. From germline, CDR1 is SGHAT and CDR2 FQNNGV. The CDR3 consists of 13 residues. V trimming: 7 bases; J trimming: 6 bases; junction bases outside the gene matches: 6. Clones were sequenced by immunoSEQ multiplex PCR, and TCRdb holds only the in-frame ones, with some missing. This table has tens of thousands of clones, 85% to 95% appearing once. This clonotype was sampled from a human donor in good health. The specimen was T cells isolated from PBMCs. This rearrangement joins TRBV11-2 to TRBJ2-1; 7 bases map to TRBD1. CDR3 in DNA: TGTGCCAGCATGCAGACAGGGCCCAATGAGCAGTTCTTC. Amino acid sequence: CASMQTGPNEQFF.